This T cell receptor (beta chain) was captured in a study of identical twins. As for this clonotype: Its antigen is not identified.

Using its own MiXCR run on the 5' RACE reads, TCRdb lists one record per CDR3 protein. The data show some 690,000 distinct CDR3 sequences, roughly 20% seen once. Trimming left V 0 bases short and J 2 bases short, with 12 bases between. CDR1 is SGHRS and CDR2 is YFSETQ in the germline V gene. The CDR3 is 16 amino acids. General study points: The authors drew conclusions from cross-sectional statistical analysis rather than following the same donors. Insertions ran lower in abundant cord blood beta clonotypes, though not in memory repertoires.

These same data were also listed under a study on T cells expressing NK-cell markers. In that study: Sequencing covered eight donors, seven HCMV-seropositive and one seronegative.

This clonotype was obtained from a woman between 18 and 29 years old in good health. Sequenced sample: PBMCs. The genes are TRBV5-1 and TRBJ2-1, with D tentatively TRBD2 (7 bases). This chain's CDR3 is CASSLDVGGPYNEQFF. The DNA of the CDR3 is TGCGCCAGCAGCTTGGATGTCGGGGGGCCCTACAATGAGCAGTTCTTC.